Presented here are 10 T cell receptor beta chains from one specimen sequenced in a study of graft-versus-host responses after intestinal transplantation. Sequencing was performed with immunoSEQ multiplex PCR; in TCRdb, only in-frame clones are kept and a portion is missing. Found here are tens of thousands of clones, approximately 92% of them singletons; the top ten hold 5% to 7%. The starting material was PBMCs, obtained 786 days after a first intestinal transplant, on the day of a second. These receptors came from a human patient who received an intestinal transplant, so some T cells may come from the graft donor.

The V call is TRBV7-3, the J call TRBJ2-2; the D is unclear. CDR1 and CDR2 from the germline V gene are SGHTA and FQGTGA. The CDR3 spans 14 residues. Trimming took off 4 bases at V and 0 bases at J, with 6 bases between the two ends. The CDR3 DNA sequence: TGTGCCAGCAGCTCCGTTTCGAACACCGGGGAGCTGTTTTTT. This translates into CASSSVSNTGELFF.

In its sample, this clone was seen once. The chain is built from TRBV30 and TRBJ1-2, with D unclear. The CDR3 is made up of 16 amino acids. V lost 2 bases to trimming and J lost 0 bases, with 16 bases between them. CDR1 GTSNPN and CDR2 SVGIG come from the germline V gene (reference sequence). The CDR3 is CAWSLSLPLTNYGYTF. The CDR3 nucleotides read TGTGCCTGGAGTTTAAGTCTGCCCTTGACTAACTATGGCTACACCTTC.

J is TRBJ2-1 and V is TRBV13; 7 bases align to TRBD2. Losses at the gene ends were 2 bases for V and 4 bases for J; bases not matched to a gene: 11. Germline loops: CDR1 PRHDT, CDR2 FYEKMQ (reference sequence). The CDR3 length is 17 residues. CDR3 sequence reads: CASSLRLGGSPYNEQFF. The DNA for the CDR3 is TGTGCCAGCAGCTTAAGACTTGGCGGGAGTCCGTACAATGAGCAGTTCTTC.

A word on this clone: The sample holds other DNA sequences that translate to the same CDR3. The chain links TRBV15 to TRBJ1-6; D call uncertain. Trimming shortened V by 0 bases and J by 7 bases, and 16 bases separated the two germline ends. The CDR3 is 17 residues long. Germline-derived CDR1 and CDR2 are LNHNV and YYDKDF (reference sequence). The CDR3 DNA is TGTGCCACCAGCAGAGATAGGCCCCCTATGTGGAATTCACCCCTCCACTTT. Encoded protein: CATSRDRPPMWNSPLHF.

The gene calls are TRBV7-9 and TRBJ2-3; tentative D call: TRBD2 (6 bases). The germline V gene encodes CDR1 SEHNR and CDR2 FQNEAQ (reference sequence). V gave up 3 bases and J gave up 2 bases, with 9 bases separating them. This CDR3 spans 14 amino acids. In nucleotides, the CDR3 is TGTGCCAGCAGCTTGGGACTGTCCACAGATACGCAGTATTTT. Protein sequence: CASSLGLSTDTQYF.

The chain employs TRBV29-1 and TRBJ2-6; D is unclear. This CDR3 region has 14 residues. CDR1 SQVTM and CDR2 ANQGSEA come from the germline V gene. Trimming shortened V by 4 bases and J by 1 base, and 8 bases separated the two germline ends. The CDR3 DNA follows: TGCAGCGTTGGGCCGTCTTCTGGGGCCAACGTCCTGACTTTC. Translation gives CSVGPSSGANVLTF.

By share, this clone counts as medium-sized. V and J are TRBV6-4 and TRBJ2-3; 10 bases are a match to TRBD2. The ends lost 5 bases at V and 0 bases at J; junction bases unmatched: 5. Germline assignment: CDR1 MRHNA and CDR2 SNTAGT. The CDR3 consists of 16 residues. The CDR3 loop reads CASSQSSGGSTDTQYF. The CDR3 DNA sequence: TGTGCCAGCAGTCAATCTAGCGGGGGCAGCACAGATACGCAGTATTTT.

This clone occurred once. The CDR3 DNA follows: TGTGCCAGCAGCCCGCCCGGGACATCCCGTGGCTACACCTTC. Amino acids: CASSPPGTSRGYTF. This chain joins TRBV14 and TRBJ1-2; D possibly corresponds to TRBD1 (6 bases). CDR1 SGHDN and CDR2 FVKESK come from the germline V gene. This CDR3 is built from 14 residues. V lost 4 bases and J lost 7, with 16 bases in between.

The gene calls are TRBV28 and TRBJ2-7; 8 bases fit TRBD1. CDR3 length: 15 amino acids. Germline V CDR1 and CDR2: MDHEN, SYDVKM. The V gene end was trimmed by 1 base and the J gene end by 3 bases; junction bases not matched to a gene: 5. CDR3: CASSLSGTGLYEQYF. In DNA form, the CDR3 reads TGTGCCAGCAGTTTATCAGGGACAGGACTCTACGAGCAGTACTTC.

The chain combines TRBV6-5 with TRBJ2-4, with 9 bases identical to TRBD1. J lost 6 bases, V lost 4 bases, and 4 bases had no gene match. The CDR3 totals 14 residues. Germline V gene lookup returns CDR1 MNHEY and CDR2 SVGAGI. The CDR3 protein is CASSFSTGGNIQYF. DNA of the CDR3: TGTGCCAGCAGTTTCTCGACAGGGGGAAACATTCAGTACTTC.